This T cell receptor (beta chain) was retrieved from a study of monozygotic twins with inflammatory bowel disease. Around 4,000 ng of total RNA went into each TCR library. From the 5' RACE reads, TCRdb lists one entry per CDR3 protein and no DNA. Listed are 190,000 or so distinct CDR3 sequences; 1.5% to 2% falls within the top ten. About this clonotype: Its antigen remains unknown.

Regarding the study as a whole: Twins with IBD had fewer clonotypes in common with others than healthy twins, particularly during disease activity. The authors note that differing immunosuppressive treatments may have added variability to patient repertoires.

What was sequenced was blood. This TCR came from a human donor with ulcerative colitis or Crohn's disease, or a healthy co-twin of an affected twin (not recorded which).

The CDR3 loop reads CASTKTVPSLSSYEQYF. J is TRBJ2-7 and V is TRBV11-2. This CDR3 region has 17 residues. CDR1 and CDR2 from the germline V gene are SGHAT and FQNNGV.